These 9 T cell receptor beta chains share one sample of origin, sequenced in a study of human T cells and chemical hapten exposure. Described time point: healthy volunteer bleed at 6 weeks. The study extracted total RNA from unfractionated whole blood. Using its own MiXCR run on the RACE reads, TCRdb lists one record per CDR3 protein. The sample includes some 78,000 distinct CDR3 sequences, 8.6% of them seen just once. Material: whole blood. These receptor sequences come from a male donor in good health. Some clones in this sample may be carry-over from other donors' samples.

This clonotype was found a few times. This rearrangement joins TRBV6-5 to TRBJ1-4, with D hard to call. CDR3 length equals 14 residues. The V and J ends lost 5 bases and 8 bases respectively, with 15 bases between them. Germline V CDR1 and CDR2: MNHEY, SVGAGI. The CDR3 coding sequence is TGTGCCAGCAGTCTCGGTACAGTTAGGGAAAAACTGTTTTTT. Its translation is CASSLGTVREKLFF.

The chain combines TRBV29-1 with TRBJ2-5; the match to TRBD2 covers 13 bases. The V and J ends lost 3 bases and 5 bases, in that order; junction bases with no gene match: 9. CDR3 size: 16 residues. Germline V CDR1 and CDR2: SQVTM, ANQGSEA. Here the CDR3 reads CSVDGLAGEAWETQYF. CDR3 coding DNA: TGCAGCGTTGACGGACTAGCGGGAGAGGCGTGGGAGACCCAGTACTTC.

In this sample, this clonotype turned up a few times. The V call is TRBV4-2, the J call TRBJ2-2; D may be TRBD1 or TRBD2 (5 bases each). The germline CDR1 and CDR2 sequences are LGHNA and YNFKEQ. The CDR3 extends over 16 amino acids. With 0 bases removed from V and 5 bases from J, the gap between germline ends came to 13 bases. CDR3 region: CASSQEKFWGTGELFF. CDR3 sequence (DNA): TGTGCCAGCAGCCAAGAAAAGTTTTGGGGGACCGGGGAGCTGTTTTTT.

The chain carries TRBV2 and TRBJ2-3; TRBD1 agrees at 7 bases. V lost 6 bases, J lost 6 bases, and 18 bases stayed unmatched. CDR3 length: 17 amino acids. CDR1 and CDR2 from the germline V gene are SNHLY and FYNNEI. The CDR3 bases are TGTGCCAGCAGGGTTTGGGACAGAGATAAAGCGGCGGATACGCAGTATTTT. Translating gives CASRVWDRDKAADTQYF.

The genes are TRBV29-1 and TRBJ1-1; D unresolved. V was shortened by 4 bases and J by 6 bases, with 15 bases between the two germline ends. The CDR3 consists of 13 residues. Germline loops: CDR1 SQVTM, CDR2 ANQGSEA. CDR3 region: CSVALRLTAEAFF. CDR3 bases: TGCAGCGTTGCTCTGAGGCTTACCGCTGAAGCTTTCTTT.

The table lists this clonotype with many counts. This chain connects TRBV20-1 to TRBJ2-3; 7 bases agree with TRBD2. Trimming took 6 bases from V and 4 from J; bases not matched to a gene: 4. The germline V gene has CDR1 DFQATT and CDR2 SNEGSKA (reference sequence). There are 12 residues in the CDR3. The CDR3 DNA follows: TGCAGTGCCGTTAGCGGGTCAGATACGCAGTATTTT. This codes for CSAVSGSDTQYF.

This chain uses TRBV12-3 or TRBV12-4 with TRBJ1-4, with 8 bases that match TRBD1. The CDR3 loop spans 14 amino acids. Trimming at V came to 8 bases and at J to 11 bases, leaving 13 bases not matched to a gene. The CDR3 region is CASLRDRGLRKLFF. The CDR3 nucleotides read TGTGCCAGCCTGAGAGACAGGGGATTAAGGAAACTGTTTTTT.

This clonotype was counted between two and nine times. The V and J genes are TRBV10-3 and TRBJ2-7; D gene uncertain. The CDR3 is 14 amino acids. Germline V CDR1 and CDR2: ENHRY, SYGVKD. The V end was cut by 3 bases, the J end by 1 base, with 10 bases between. The CDR3 coding sequence is TGTGCCATCAGTGAATCAGGCCGATCCTACGAGCAGTACTTC. Protein sequence: CAISESGRSYEQYF.

This clonotype was seen only a few times. J is TRBJ1-4 and V is TRBV20-1; weak D call: TRBD1 (6 bases). V was shortened by 5 bases and J by 8 bases, with 9 bases between the two germline ends. CDR1 and CDR2 (germline): DFQATT, SNEGSKA (reference sequence). This CDR3 is built from 11 residues. CDR3 region: CSAQRGEKLFF. The CDR3 DNA reads as TGCAGTGCTCAAAGGGGGGAAAAACTGTTTTTT.